Sequencing of this T cell receptor (beta chain) was carried out in a study of blood T cells in healthy people across ages. Study-wide findings and caveats: Per million T cells, TCR beta diversity dropped roughly linearly as age increased.

This clonotype has a handful of counts. Antigen: not known. The CDR3 has 15 residues. Germline CDR1 reads MNHEY; CDR2 reads SVGAGI. V was pared by 10 bases and J by 3 bases, with 10 bases of the junction left unmatched. Those donating, healthy Caucasian individuals from Russia, were aged about 6 to 100. Investigators took 9.5 to 10 milliliters of peripheral blood from every donor. Primers used in a second PCR of about 6 to 12 cycles were a sample-barcoded 5' primer and a J-beta primer mix. TCRdb recomputed calls from the 5' RACE reads with MiXCR, one row per CDR3 protein. The table lists around 1,000,000 distinct CDR3 sequences, roughly two fifths of them singletons.

The sequence was collected from a man aged 18-30 years in good health. The chain joins TRBV6-5 to TRBJ2-3, with TRBD1 matching over 10 bases. The sample consisted of blood. This chain's CDR3 is CAIKRTDRGTDTQYF. The CDR3 DNA follows: TGTGCCATAAAAAGGACGGACAGGGGGACAGATACGCAGTATTTT.